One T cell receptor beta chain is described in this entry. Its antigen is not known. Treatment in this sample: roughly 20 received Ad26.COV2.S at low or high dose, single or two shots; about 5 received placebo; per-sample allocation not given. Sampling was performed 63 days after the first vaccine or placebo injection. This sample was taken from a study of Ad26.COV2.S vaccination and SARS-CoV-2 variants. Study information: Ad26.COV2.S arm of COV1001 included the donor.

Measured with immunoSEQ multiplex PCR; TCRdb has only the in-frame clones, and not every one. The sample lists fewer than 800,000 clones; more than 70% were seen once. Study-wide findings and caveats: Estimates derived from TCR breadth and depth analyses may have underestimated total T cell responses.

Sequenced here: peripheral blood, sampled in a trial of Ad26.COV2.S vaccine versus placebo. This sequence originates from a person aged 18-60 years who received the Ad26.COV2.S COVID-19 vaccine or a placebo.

The CDR3 region is CASRRDRVPGANVLTF. CDR3 coding DNA: TGTGCCAGCAGAAGGGACAGGGTTCCCGGGGCCAACGTCCTGACTTTC. The V call is TRBV27, the J call TRBJ2-6; TRBD1 matches at 9 bases. V trimming: 6 bases; J trimming: 4 bases; junction bases outside the gene matches: 7. Germline V gene data show CDR1 as MNHEY and CDR2 as SMNVEV (reference sequence). There are 16 residues in the CDR3.